The rows below give T cell receptor beta chains drawn from one sample of a study of blood T cell repertoires in COVID-19. Sequencing was performed with immunoSEQ multiplex PCR; in TCRdb, only in-frame clones are kept and a portion is missing. The data contain 250,000 to 400,000 clones, approximately 88% of them singletons. Material for sequencing was peripheral blood. The receptors originated from a woman between 25 and 40 years old with COVID-19, enrolled during active disease. The CDR3 runs from the conserved cysteine through the conserved F or W.

TRBJ1-3 | TRBV5-1 | CASSLAGSGNTIYF
TRBJ1-6 | TRBV28 | CASSLGQNSPLHF
TRBJ1-2 | TRBV27 | CASSFSGTGRLYGYTF
TRBJ1-4 | TRBV28 | CASSPGTLDRGEKLFF
TRBJ1-6 | TRBV20-1 | CSAILPSPLHF
TRBJ1-3 | TRBV11-3 | CASSFQASGNTIYF
TRBJ1-5 | TRBV5-1 | CASSLEGYSNQPQHF
TRBJ1-2 | TRBV3-1/TRBV3-2 | CASQYGGGLYGYTF
TRBJ1-1 | TRBV27 | CASSPGGPSTEAFF
TRBJ2-2 | TRBV14 | CASSEFRATTGELFF
TRBJ2-2 | TRBV14 | CASSQGYGELFF
TRBJ1-1 | TRBV12-3/TRBV12-4 | CASSFGRYTEAFF
TRBJ1-2 | TRBV6-5 | CASSYSLREGGYGYTF
TRBJ2-2 | TRBV7-2 | CASSLYQLAGKSSGELFF
TRBJ1-2 | TRBV23-1 | CASRSQGKPYYGYTF
TRBJ2-2 | TRBV7-8 | CASSLAGGPGELFF
TRBJ2-7 | TRBV7-9 | CASRPGQVDEQYF
TRBJ2-3 | TRBV3-1/TRBV3-2 | CASSRPTSGGADTQYF
TRBJ2-7 | TRBV5-6 | CASSLRTEWSSYEQYF
TRBJ1-2 | TRBV6-5 | CASTEQGANYGYTF
TRBJ2-3 | TRBV4-2 | CASSQALAGGTDTQYF
TRBJ2-2 | TRBV11-3 | CASSLDGRQGARELFF
TRBJ1-1 | TRBV27 | CASRSGQGPTEAFF
TRBJ1-5 | TRBV2 | CASSESGGNEPQHF
TRBJ1-2 | TRBV28 | CASSFSRNYGYTF
TRBJ1-1 | TRBV2 | CASGVDRGLVTEAFF
TRBJ1-2 | TRBV7-6 | CASSSGGDRGHPGYGYTF
TRBJ2-2 | TRBV23-1 | CASSQSRRQVGSNTGELFF
TRBJ2-3 | TRBV19 | CASSMGPGTGVYTQYF
TRBJ2-1 | TRBV6-5 | CASSYQPGASYNEQFF